These 31 T cell receptor beta chains were all obtained from the same sample, sequenced in a study of radiotherapy plus CTLA-4 blockade in lung cancer. The assay was immunoSEQ multiplex PCR, and TCRdb's table has in-frame clones only and misses some. The sample has 34,000 or so clones; roughly three quarters are singletons. The sequences come from peripheral blood, collected from a patient treated with radiotherapy plus ipilimumab. These receptors were collected from a human donor with non-small cell lung cancer that progressed on radiotherapy plus ipilimumab.

The chain has TRBV2 and TRBJ2-5; TRBD1 agrees at 10 bases. CDR1 SNHLY and CDR2 FYNNEI come from the germline V gene. V was pared by 4 bases and J by 0 bases, with 11 bases of the junction left unmatched. The CDR3 extends over 18 amino acids. The CDR3 sequence is CASSVNAWTGGYQETQYF. The DNA for the CDR3 is TGTGCCAGCAGTGTGAACGCCTGGACAGGGGGGTACCAAGAGACCCAGTACTTC.

V usage is TRBV11-3 and J usage is TRBJ1-2; 9 bases fit TRBD1. Losses at the gene ends were 4 bases for V and 1 base for J; bases not matched to a gene: 4. This CDR3 is built from 15 residues. The germline V gene encodes CDR1 SGHNT and CDR2 YENEEA. CDR3 region: CASSSRQGVNYGYTF. In nucleotides, the CDR3 is TGTGCCAGCAGCTCCCGACAGGGGGTTAACTATGGCTACACCTTC.

This clone appeared once. The V and J genes are TRBV29-1 and TRBJ2-3, with D maybe TRBD2 (6 bases). Germline V gene data show CDR1 as SQVTM and CDR2 as ANQGSEA. The V end lost 8 bases, the J end lost 2 bases, and 17 bases lay between the germline ends. CDR3 length equals 14 residues. The CDR3, as DNA: TGCAGCTCCCAAGGAGGACTAAACACAGATACGCAGTATTTT. Its translation: CSSQGGLNTDTQYF.

The chain is built from TRBV27 and TRBJ2-7; 11 bases are a match to TRBD2. The CDR3 length is 15 residues. With 3 bases clipped from V and 2 bases from J, the junction kept 3 bases outside the gene matches. CDR1 is MNHEY and CDR2 is SMNVEV in the germline V gene (reference sequence). The CDR3 nucleotides read TGTGCCAGCAGTTTCGGGACTAGCGGTACCTACGAGCAGTACTTC. It codes for CASSFGTSGTYEQYF.

This clone has more than one count but fewer than ten. This sequence joins TRBV5-5 and TRBJ2-7; maybe TRBD1 (5 bases). The CDR3 sequence is 15 residues long. The ends were cut back, 4 bases at V and 3 bases at J, with 17 bases in the middle. Germline CDR1 is SGHKS and CDR2 is YYEKEE (reference sequence). The CDR3 DNA is TGTGCCAGCAGCCAGGGTGTGGGTTCCGGCTACGAGCAGTACTTC. It is translated as CASSQGVGSGYEQYF.

A word on this clone: As the CDR3 is not closed by the conserved phenylalanine or tryptophan, this likely results from a read error. The chain combines TRBV7-8 with TRBJ1-2; D perhaps matches TRBD1 (5 bases). The CDR3 consists of 15 residues. Germline V gene lookup returns CDR1 SGHVS and CDR2 FQNEAQ. With 3 bases removed from V and 4 bases from J, the gap between germline ends came to 15 bases. The CDR3 loop is CASSLEGDRIYGYTL. The CDR3 nucleotides are TGTGCCAGCAGCTTGGAAGGGGACCGGATCTATGGCTACACCCTC.

This chain uses TRBV11-2 with TRBJ2-3, with D possibly being TRBD1 or TRBD2 (6 bases each). Germline CDR1 and CDR2: SGHAT and FQNNGV. This CDR3 has 15 residues. Trimming stripped 3 bases from V and 2 bases from J, with 12 bases between. The CDR3 coding sequence is TGTGCCAGCAGCTTCGGAGGGGGATTCACAGATACGCAGTATTTT. It specifies CASSFGGGFTDTQYF.

V and J are TRBV7-2 and TRBJ2-2; 12 bases are a match to TRBD2. V lost 6 bases, J lost 8 bases, and 10 bases stayed unmatched. The CDR3 runs to 16 residues. The germline CDR1 and CDR2 sequences are SGHTA and FQGNSA. The chain's CDR3 is CASRSLAGGPGGELFF. CDR3 bases: TGTGCCAGCAGAAGTCTAGCGGGAGGGCCAGGGGGGGAGCTGTTTTTT.

The chain employs TRBV9 and TRBJ2-7; no reliable D call. CDR3 length: 14 amino acids. Germline V lookup: CDR1 SGDLS, CDR2 YYNGEE. The V end was cut by 4 bases, the J end by 6 bases, with 17 bases between. The CDR3 DNA sequence: TGTGCCAGCAGCCCAGCGTATAGGTCTCGCGAGCAGTACTTC. Protein product: CASSPAYRSREQYF.

The rearrangement uses TRBV4-2 and TRBJ2-7; 7 bases line up with TRBD2. The ends lost 1 base at V and 6 bases at J; junction bases unmatched: 12. Germline values: CDR1 LGHNA, CDR2 YNFKEQ. The CDR3 is 16 amino acids. The CDR3 region is CASSQGTGAGQIEQYF. Here the CDR3 DNA reads TGTGCCAGCAGCCAAGGGACGGGAGCGGGGCAAATCGAGCAGTACTTC.

The J gene is TRBJ2-7, the V gene TRBV2; the match to TRBD1 covers 9 bases. This CDR3 is 16 amino acids long. V gave up 6 bases and J gave up 1 base; unmatched junction bases: 10. Germline CDR1 and CDR2: SNHLY and FYNNEI. CDR3 sequence (DNA): TGTGCCAGCAGGGGGCCCTTGGGGACAGGGTCCTACGAGCAGTACTTC. Translation: CASRGPLGTGSYEQYF.

The chain is built from TRBV6-1 and TRBJ1-3; D remains ambiguous. The CDR3 sequence is 15 residues long. The V gene's germline CDR1 is MNHNS and CDR2 SASEGT. V shed 5 bases and J shed 2 bases, with 13 bases lying between them. For the CDR3, the DNA is TGTGCCAGCAGTTCCGCGGGCGGGGCTGGAAACACCATATATTTT. Translated, it gives CASSSAGGAGNTIYF.

This clone occurred a few times. This rearrangement joins TRBV7-7 to TRBJ2-5; the D call may be TRBD1 or TRBD2 (5 bases each). Germline V gene data show CDR1 as SSHAT and CDR2 as FNYEAQ (reference sequence). V lost 5 bases, J lost 5 bases, and 18 bases lay in between. CDR3 length equals 15 residues. This CDR3 reads CASSPGRLVLETQYF. In nucleotides, the CDR3 is TGTGCCAGCAGCCCGGGACGGTTGGTTCTGGAGACCCAGTACTTC.

This rearrangement joins TRBV27 to TRBJ1-5, with D maybe TRBD1 (5 bases). The CDR3 runs 17 residues. The V and J ends lost 5 bases and 4 bases respectively, with 21 bases between them. The germline V gene has CDR1 MNHEY and CDR2 SMNVEV (reference sequence). The CDR3: CASSRGNGDKGNQPQHF. The CDR3 region has the DNA TGTGCCAGCAGTAGGGGAAACGGTGATAAGGGGAATCAGCCCCAGCATTTT.

The chain recombines TRBV5-1 with TRBJ2-3, with 11 bases matching TRBD2. CDR3 size: 17 residues. With V trimmed by 4 bases and J by 0 bases, 7 bases remained unmatched. Looked up from germline, CDR1 is SGHRS and CDR2 is YFSETQ. The CDR3 loop reads CASSPGTSGHSTDTQYF. CDR3 DNA sequence: TGCGCCAGCAGCCCCGGGACTAGCGGACATAGCACAGATACGCAGTATTTT.

The genes are TRBV7-2 and TRBJ1-3, with a weak D call TRBD1 (5 bases). V was cut by 10 bases and J by 4 bases, with 14 bases left in between. Germline V gene sequence: CDR1 SGHTA, CDR2 FQGNSA. The CDR3 extends over 13 amino acids. CDR3 amino acids: CAIQVGAGNTIYF. As DNA, the CDR3 is TGTGCCATCCAAGTTGGGGCGGGAAACACCATATATTTT.

This clone was seen a handful of times. V is TRBV5-4 and J is TRBJ2-6, with TRBD1 as a possible D gene (6 bases). The germline V and J ends were trimmed by 4 bases and 2 bases, with 10 bases remaining between them. The germline CDR1 and CDR2 sequences are SGHNT and YYREEE (reference sequence). The CDR3 consists of 15 residues. CDR3 nucleotides: TGTGCCAGCAGCATACAGGGAACTGGGGCCAACGTCCTGACTTTC. It is translated as CASSIQGTGANVLTF.

This chain connects TRBV19 to TRBJ2-1; unclear D gene. Germline V gives CDR1 LNHDA, CDR2 SQIVND (reference sequence). Trimming cost V 8 bases and J 3 bases, with 5 bases left between them. CDR3 length: 11 amino acids. In nucleotides, the CDR3 is TGTGCCAGTGGGCTCTACAATGAGCAGTTCTTC. It specifies CASGLYNEQFF.

This clone was seen only a few times. This rearrangement joins TRBV29-1 to TRBJ2-3; 8 nucleotides line up with TRBD1. This CDR3 contains 15 residues. CDR1 and CDR2 (germline): SQVTM, ANQGSEA. Germline trimming cut 3 bases from V and 2 bases from J; bases unmatched to any gene: 7. The CDR3 sequence: CSVDSRGRDTDTQYF. In DNA form, the CDR3 reads TGCAGCGTTGACAGCAGGGGGCGAGACACAGATACGCAGTATTTT.

The chain links TRBV9 to TRBJ2-1; maybe TRBD2 (6 bases). Trimming removed 1 base from V and 8 bases from J, with 16 bases in between. CDR1 is SGDLS, CDR2 YYNGEE, per germline. The CDR3 has 15 amino acids. The CDR3 sequence: CASSVRTGVEDEQFF. The CDR3 DNA reads TGTGCCAGCAGCGTAAGGACGGGAGTTGAGGATGAGCAGTTCTTC.

This clone was seen a few times. This rearrangement joins TRBV10-3 to TRBJ2-7; TRBD2 matches 15 bases. The germline CDR1 and CDR2 sequences are ENHRY and SYGVKD. V trimming: 3 bases; J trimming: 2 bases; junction bases outside the gene matches: 11. The CDR3 is 19 amino acids. The CDR3 here is CAISDPGTSGRTGAYEQYF. The CDR3 DNA sequence: TGTGCCATCAGTGACCCCGGGACTAGCGGGAGGACCGGCGCCTACGAGCAGTACTTC.

The V call is TRBV30, the J call TRBJ2-3, with 7 bases fitting TRBD2. Per the germline V gene, CDR1 is GTSNPN and CDR2 is SVGIG (reference sequence). V lost 1 base and J lost 0; bases outside the gene matches: 7. This CDR3 comprises 16 residues. The CDR3 DNA reads TGTGCCTGGAGTGCAGGGAGAGCGGGGAGCACAGATACGCAGTATTTT. This codes for CAWSAGRAGSTDTQYF.

This clone was counted a single time. The V gene is TRBV6-1, the J gene TRBJ1-5; the match to TRBD1 covers 7 bases. The V and J ends lost 4 bases and 5 bases, in that order; junction bases with no gene match: 8. This CDR3 is built from 15 residues. Germline CDR1 MNHNS, CDR2 SASEGT. The CDR3 region has the DNA TGTGCCAGCAGTGGGGACAGCTGGGGGGATCAGCCCCAGCATTTT. Translating gives CASSGDSWGDQPQHF.

The V and J genes are TRBV5-1 and TRBJ2-7, with D possibly called TRBD1 or TRBD2 (5 bases each). Deletions cut 5 bases from V and 6 bases from J, with 15 bases between. The CDR3 loop spans 13 amino acids. Germline loops: CDR1 SGHRS, CDR2 YFSETQ. The CDR3, as DNA: TGCGCCAGCAGAGACAGTTTAGAGGGCGAGCAGTACTTC. Protein: CASRDSLEGEQYF.

The chain uses TRBV6-5 and TRBJ1-1; D not resolved. CDR1 MNHEY and CDR2 SVGAGI come from the germline V gene. The V and J ends lost 6 bases and 3 bases respectively, with 11 bases between them. The length of the CDR3 is 13 residues. The CDR3 reads CASSPSTHTEAFF. The DNA for the CDR3 is TGTGCCAGCAGCCCGAGTACTCACACTGAAGCTTTCTTT.

J is TRBJ2-5 and V is TRBV18; D gene uncertain. Germline V lookup: CDR1 KGHSH, CDR2 LQKENI. V gave up 8 bases and J gave up 2 bases, with 6 bases separating them. The CDR3 contains 11 residues. The CDR3 spells CASQGQETQYF. CDR3 DNA: TGTGCCAGCCAAGGGCAAGAGACCCAGTACTTC.

This chain uses TRBV6-1 with TRBJ2-7, with TRBD1 matching 9 bases. CDR3 length: 14 amino acids. CDR1 MNHNS and CDR2 SASEGT come from the germline V gene. V shed 5 bases and J 2 bases; nucleotides not matched to a gene: 4. CDR3 DNA: TGTGCCAGCAGTATGACAGGGGGGACCTACGAGCAGTACTTC. As protein: CASSMTGGTYEQYF.

The chain has TRBV7-6 and TRBJ2-1; maybe TRBD2 (6 bases). Germline CDR1 is SGHVS and CDR2 is FNYEAQ. Trimming stripped 5 bases from V and 0 bases from J, with 14 bases between. This CDR3 spans 16 amino acids. The CDR3 nucleotides are TGTGCCAGCAGCCCCTTTAGCGGAGGCTCCTACAATGAGCAGTTCTTC. This codes for CASSPFSGGSYNEQFF.

This clone occurred once. The chain carries TRBV6-8 and TRBJ1-5; no clear D gene. Germline V CDR1 and CDR2: MNHGY, SAAAGT. The CDR3 totals 15 residues. Trimming took off 7 bases at V and 0 bases at J, with 13 bases between the two ends. The CDR3 spells CASTRWLCSNQPQHF. DNA of the CDR3: TGTGCCAGCACCCGCTGGCTGTGTAGCAATCAGCCCCAGCATTTT.

This rearrangement joins TRBV29-1 to TRBJ2-7; maybe TRBD2 (6 bases). Deletions cut 2 bases from V and 0 bases from J, with 8 bases between. CDR1 is SQVTM and CDR2 is ANQGSEA in the germline V gene. CDR3 length: 13 amino acids. Here the CDR3 reads CSVEHGSSYEQYF. DNA of the CDR3: TGCAGCGTTGAACACGGGAGCTCCTACGAGCAGTACTTC.

The chain combines TRBV7-3 with TRBJ2-3; 10 nucleotides line up with TRBD2. V was clipped by 5 bases and J by 6 bases; unmatched bases: 8. Looked up from germline, CDR1 is SGHTA and CDR2 is FQGTGA. The CDR3 runs 15 residues. This CDR3 is CASSPSGRDPDTQYF. CDR3 DNA: TGTGCCAGCAGCCCCAGCGGGAGGGACCCCGATACGCAGTATTTT. Based on the CDR3 plus reference TRBV7-3 and TRBJ2-3, the full variable domain is GAGVSQTPSNKVTEKGKYVELRCDPISGHTALYWYRQSLGQGPEFLIYFQGTGAADDSGLPNDRFFAVRPEGSVSTLKIQRTERGDSAVYLCASSPSGRDPDTQYFGPGTRLTVL.